This TCR beta chain stems from a study of OX40 agonist ivuxolimab in advanced cancers. On the study more broadly: Ivuxolimab is a fully human IgG2 antibody that activates OX40 (CD134).

V lost 2 bases and J lost 7, with 9 bases in between. Germline CDR1 is MDHEN and CDR2 is SYDVKM. The CDR3 spans 12 residues. Here immunoSEQ multiplex PCR was the method, and the copy in TCRdb shows in-frame clones only, minus some. The sample has about 70,000 clones, about 90% seen once. Blood specimens came from baseline, cycle 4 day 1, and cycle 7 day 1. This clone has a handful of counts. The chain uses TRBV28 and TRBJ2-7; no clear D gene. Sequencing was performed on CD4+ or CD8+ T cells sorted from blood, taken in a trial of the OX40 agonist ivuxolimab. The TCR comes from an adult with an advanced solid tumor such as melanoma, head and neck, liver or kidney cancer. CDR3 sequence reads: CASSLVTHEQYF. The CDR3 DNA follows: TGTGCCAGCAGTTTAGTGACCCATGAGCAGTACTTC.